This T cell receptor (beta chain) comes out of a study of blood T cell repertoires in COVID-19. The authors' processing: Cell counts per sample came from amplifying reference gene primers. The repertoire was sequenced with immunoSEQ multiplex PCR; TCRdb's copy has only in-frame clones and lacks some. V and J calls and clone size come straight from that table; D and trimming were deduced from the DNA. Found here are some 150,000 clones, roughly 79% of them singletons; the top ten hold around 8.7%. This clone has a count of ten or more. The same CDR3 can be traced to other DNA sequences in this sample. The source is a man over 45 with active or convalescent COVID-19. Source material: peripheral blood.

The CDR3 DNA reads TGTGCCAGCAGCCAAGATGAGGGTCTAGCGGGAGGCTACGAGCAGTACTTC. Protein sequence: CASSQDEGLAGGYEQYF. The chain is built from TRBV3-1 (or the pseudogene TRBV3-2) and TRBJ2-7; 11 bases are a match to TRBD2. Germline CDR1 LGHDT, CDR2 YNNKEL (reference sequence). V gave up 0 bases and J gave up 3 bases; unmatched junction bases: 7. The CDR3 is 17 amino acids.